One T cell receptor (beta chain) is described in this entry. This record belongs to a study of identical twins' blood T cells. The overall study: Some 52 million reads came from approximately twelve libraries, six alpha, six beta.

The donors were healthy female monozygous twins, three pairs in total. Reared together, all three twin pairs probably met the same infectious agents and vaccines. TCRdb reprocessed the 5' RACE reads with MiXCR, giving one entry per CDR3 protein. In the table there are a few hundred thousand distinct CDR3 sequences, approximately 30% of which are singletons. Sequencing used PBMCs. The sequence came from a woman between 18 and 50 years old in good health.

The CDR3 bases are TGTGCCAGCAGACAATTAAAAGGAGGGGGCACTGAAGCTTTCTTT. Its protein is CASRQLKGGGTEAFF. V usage is TRBV7-9 and J usage is TRBJ1-1; D may be TRBD1 (6 bases). V was cut by 6 bases and J by 4 bases, with 18 bases left in between. The length of the CDR3 is 15 residues. CDR1 and CDR2 (germline): SEHNR, FQNEAQ (reference sequence).